These 22 T cell receptor beta chains were all obtained from the same sample, sequenced in a study of vaccination and CD4 T cells after COVID-19. TCRdb ran MiXCR on the PCR reads and lists one entry per CDR3 protein. Of about 18,000 distinct CDR3 sequences in the sample, 55% to 65% were seen once. Sequencing was performed on CD4+ T cells from blood, taken before SARS-CoV-2 vaccination. These receptors were taken from a human donor who had recovered from COVID-19.

By share, this clonotype ranks as medium-sized. J is TRBJ2-3 and V is TRBV24-1; D ambiguous. CDR1 is KGHDR, CDR2 SFDVKD, per germline. This CDR3 comprises 16 residues. Trimming shortened V by 4 bases and J by 0 bases, and 13 bases separated the two germline ends. This CDR3 is CATSDVDTASTDTQYF. The CDR3, as DNA: TGTGCCACCAGTGACGTTGACACAGCTAGCACAGATACGCAGTATTTT.

This chain uses TRBV12-3 or TRBV12-4 with TRBJ1-2; maybe TRBD1 (5 bases). The CDR3 totals 13 residues. V dropped 6 bases and J dropped 7 bases, with 15 bases sitting between them. CDR3 loop: CASRRQTAPGYTF. The CDR3 nucleotides read TGTGCCAGCAGACGACAGACAGCTCCTGGCTACACCTTC.

V usage is TRBV5-1 and J usage is TRBJ2-1, with 7 bases matching TRBD2. Germline lookup yields CDR1 SGHRS and CDR2 YFSETQ. The CDR3 runs to 17 residues. V was clipped by 5 bases and J by 9 bases; unmatched bases: 20. In DNA, the CDR3 is TGCGCCAGCAGTGGGCAGGGAGGGTCTCCATCAGTGGGTGAGCAGTTCTTC. Encoded protein: CASSGQGGSPSVGEQFF.

The V and J genes are TRBV20-1 and TRBJ2-1; 8 bases are a match to TRBD2. This CDR3 has 15 residues. Germline CDR1 is DFQATT and CDR2 is SNEGSKA (reference sequence). J was trimmed by 1 base and V by 6 bases; bases with no gene match: 8. In DNA form, the CDR3 reads TGCAGTGCGATTCCGGGACTAGAATCCTACAATGAGCAGTTCTTC. Translation: CSAIPGLESYNEQFF.

The chain combines TRBV28 with TRBJ1-2; the D gene is possibly TRBD1 (5 bases). The V and J ends lost 6 bases and 5 bases respectively, with 16 bases between them. Per the germline V gene, CDR1 is MDHEN and CDR2 is SYDVKM. CDR3 length: 14 residues. CDR3: CASRDSGTEYGYTF. CDR3 in DNA: TGTGCCAGCAGGGACTCCGGGACCGAGTATGGCTACACCTTC.

The chain joins TRBV5-1 to TRBJ2-5; TRBD2 matches 9 bases. The V gene's germline CDR1 is SGHRS and CDR2 YFSETQ. V shed 1 base, J shed 5 bases, and the junction held 6 bases outside the gene matches. The CDR3 has 15 residues. CDR3 nucleotide sequence: TGCGCCAGCAGCTTGACGGGACTAGCTTCGGAGACCCAGTACTTC. Its protein is CASSLTGLASETQYF.

This clonotype has only one observation. V gene TRBV7-9 combines with J gene TRBJ2-5; perhaps D is TRBD1 or TRBD2 (5 bases each). Trimming took 5 bases from V and 2 from J, leaving 12 bases between them. This CDR3 region has 14 residues. From germline, CDR1 is SEHNR and CDR2 FQNEAQ (reference sequence). CDR3 region: CASSRWDLQETQYF. The CDR3 nucleotides are TGTGCCAGCAGCCGGTGGGACCTTCAAGAGACCCAGTACTTC.

This chain links TRBV4-1 with TRBJ2-7, with TRBD2 matching over 12 bases. The CDR3 consists of 17 residues. Germline V gene lookup returns CDR1 MGHRA and CDR2 YSYEKL. J lost 3 bases, V lost 2 bases, and 8 bases had no gene match. The CDR3 DNA follows: TGCGCCAGCAGCCAAAGTACGAGACTAGCGGGAGACTACGAGCAGTACTTC. This gives the protein CASSQSTRLAGDYEQYF.

V usage is TRBV6-2 or TRBV6-3 and J usage is TRBJ1-6; TRBD1 agrees at 7 bases. The junction had 4 bases not matched to a gene; V was cut back by 6 bases and J by 5 bases. The CDR3 is made up of 14 amino acids. Germline values: CDR1 MNHEY, CDR2 SVGEGT. The CDR3 sequence: CASRRGQDNSPLHF. The DNA of the CDR3 is TGTGCCAGCAGACGCGGACAGGATAATTCACCCCTCCACTTT.

The chain is built from TRBV6-5 and TRBJ1-1; no reliable D call. Per the germline V gene, CDR1 is MNHEY and CDR2 is SVGAGI. The V and J ends lost 4 bases and 3 bases respectively, with 6 bases between them. The CDR3 extends over 12 amino acids. The CDR3 sequence is CASSFGDTEAFF. The CDR3 bases are TGTGCCAGCAGTTTCGGGGACACTGAAGCTTTCTTT.

This sequence joins TRBV6-1 and TRBJ1-1; 9 bases are shared with TRBD1. The CDR3 length is 15 residues. Per germline, CDR1 MNHNS and CDR2 SASEGT. Losses at the gene ends were 10 bases for V and 0 bases for J; bases not matched to a gene: 9. The CDR3: CAIRGDRVMNTEAFF. CDR3 DNA sequence: TGTGCCATCAGGGGGGACAGGGTAATGAACACTGAAGCTTTCTTT.

Only a few counts were recorded for this clonotype. V usage is TRBV20-1 and J usage is TRBJ2-7; TRBD2 agrees at 7 bases. The CDR3 loop spans 15 amino acids. CDR1 and CDR2 (germline): DFQATT, SNEGSKA (reference sequence). The ends lost 5 bases at V and 4 bases at J; junction bases unmatched: 14. The CDR3 is CSAGASGFIGYEQYF. The CDR3 nucleotides read TGCAGTGCTGGCGCTAGCGGCTTTATCGGGTACGAGCAGTACTTC.

DNA for the CDR3: TGTGCCAGCGGTAATTGGGTCCGGCCAGCCCTTCAAACCACCACCTACGAGCAGTACTTC. It codes for CASGNWVRPALQTTTYEQYF. The V call is TRBV6-1, the J call TRBJ2-7; D is uncertain. Per the germline V gene, CDR1 is MNHNS and CDR2 is SASEGT. The V and J ends lost 8 bases and 2 bases respectively, with 34 bases between them. CDR3 size: 20 residues.

The chain employs TRBV6-1 and TRBJ2-7; no definite D call. The CDR3 extends over 13 amino acids. V lost 6 bases to trimming and J lost 1 base, with 10 bases between them. Looked up from germline, CDR1 is MNHNS and CDR2 is SASEGT. The CDR3 bases are TGTGCCAGCAGGGAATCGACATCCTACGAGCAGTACTTC. Encoded protein: CASRESTSYEQYF.

Only a few counts were recorded for this clonotype. The chain employs TRBV6-1 and TRBJ1-2; 7 bases align to TRBD1. The CDR3 spans 14 residues. The junction had 6 bases not matched to a gene; V was cut back by 7 bases and J by 1 base. Germline-derived CDR1 and CDR2 are MNHNS and SASEGT. CDR3: CASNRQGGNYGYTF. CDR3 nucleotides: TGTGCCAGCAATCGACAGGGAGGTAACTATGGCTACACCTTC.

The chain couples TRBV19 to TRBJ1-5; TRBD1 might be the D (5 bases). CDR3 size: 13 residues. Germline-derived CDR1 and CDR2 are LNHDA and SQIVND (reference sequence). Trimming removed 2 bases from V and 6 bases from J, with 8 bases in between. The CDR3: CASSIQGVQPQHF. CDR3 bases: TGTGCCAGTAGTATACAAGGGGTTCAGCCCCAGCATTTT. Full variable domain (rest looked up from reference TRBV19 and TRBJ1-5): DGGITQSPKYLFRKEGQNVTLSCEQNLNHDAMYWYRQDPGQGLRLIYYSQIVNDFQKGDIAEGYSVSREKKESFPLTVTSAQKNPTAFYLCASSIQGVQPQHFGDGTRLSIL.

The sample holds a few counts of this clonotype. The J gene is TRBJ2-2, the V gene TRBV20-1; D uncertain. Germline V lookup: CDR1 DFQATT, CDR2 SNEGSKA (reference sequence). CDR3 size: 14 residues. Between the trimmed V and J ends, which lost 3 bases and 2 bases, there was a span of 10 bases. This CDR3 reads CSASPAANTGELFF. The DNA for the CDR3 is TGCAGTGCTAGTCCGGCGGCAAACACCGGGGAGCTGTTTTTT.

This clonotype was seen only a few times. V and J are TRBV20-1 and TRBJ2-7, with D unresolved. The ends were cut back, 6 bases at V and 5 bases at J, with 11 bases in the middle. Germline CDR1 DFQATT, CDR2 SNEGSKA (reference sequence). The CDR3 runs to 11 residues. The chain's CDR3 is CSAQNHDEQYF. Written as DNA, the CDR3 is TGCAGTGCGCAAAACCATGACGAGCAGTACTTC.

J is TRBJ1-1 and V is TRBV2; 8 nucleotides agree with TRBD1. The CDR3 extends over 14 amino acids. V shed 8 bases, J shed 1 base, and the junction held 6 bases outside the gene matches. The germline CDR1 and CDR2 sequences are SNHLY and FYNNEI. The CDR3 region has the DNA TGTGCCAGCGCCCAGGGGGCGTCGAACACTGAAGCTTTCTTT. It specifies CASAQGASNTEAFF.

The chain carries TRBV6-2 or TRBV6-3 and TRBJ2-3, with D perhaps TRBD2 (6 bases). Germline loops: CDR1 MNHEY, CDR2 SVGEGT. This CDR3 spans 14 amino acids. Deletions cut 2 bases from V and 4 bases from J, with 10 bases between. The CDR3 coding sequence is TGTGCCAGCAGTTACGGGAGGACTGCAGATACGCAGTATTTT. As protein: CASSYGRTADTQYF.

CDR3 DNA: TGTGTCTCGAGCCAGGAGGCGTACAATGAGCAGTTCTTC. This sequence encodes CVSSQEAYNEQFF. The chain combines TRBV7-9 with TRBJ2-1; a possible D gene is TRBD2 (5 bases). The CDR3 covers 13 residues. Germline loops: CDR1 SEHNR, CDR2 FQNEAQ (reference sequence). Supplemented by reference TRBV7-9 and TRBJ2-1, the full variable domain reads DTGVSQNPRHKITKRGQNVTFRCDPISEHNRLYWYRQTLGQGPEFLTYFQNEAQLEKSRLLSDRFSAERPKGSFSTLEIQRTEQGDSAMYLCVSSQEAYNEQFFGPGTRLTVL.

This clonotype was counted between two and nine times. The chain combines TRBV21-1 with TRBJ1-5; the table's D call, TRBD1, has no DNA check behind it. TRBV21-1 is designated a pseudogene. This CDR3 is built from 15 residues. The CDR3 region is CASSPPDVCNQPQHF. In DNA form, the CDR3 reads TGTGCCAGCAGCCCCCCGGACGTTTGCAATCAGCCCCAGCATTTT.